Given below is one T cell receptor beta chain in context. Its antigen is unknown. Germline-derived CDR1 and CDR2 are ENHRY and SYGVKD. The CDR3 sequence is 12 residues long. The germline V and J ends were trimmed by 10 bases and 3 bases, with 9 bases remaining between them. This entry is derived from a study of blood T cells in healthy people across ages. Across the study: In model experiments, template switching was able to capture about one barcoded beta molecule for every two T cells that were present.

The study, taken as a whole, reports: Donor CMV infection status was unknown, possibly confounding age-related changes in expanded clonotypes.

A second roughly 6 to 12 cycle PCR used barcoded and J-beta primers. TCRdb reprocessed the 5' RACE reads via MiXCR and lists one record per CDR3 protein. In the table there are more than 1.4 million distinct CDR3 sequences, around two fifths of which are singletons. The chain is built from TRBV10-3 and TRBJ2-2; D unclear. Input material: blood. This clonotype originated in a woman between 18 and 30 years old in good health. CDR3 sequence reads: CATRPDTGELFF. The CDR3 DNA follows: TGTGCCACCCGGCCGGACACCGGGGAGCTGTTTTTT.